This entry concerns a single T cell receptor (beta chain). Its antigen is undetermined. cDNA carried unique molecular identifiers, and a universal primer site was added by template switching. MiXCR, run by TCRdb on the 5' RACE reads, gives a single entry per CDR3 protein. The sample includes 1.5 million to 2 million distinct CDR3 sequences, around 29% of them seen just once. This sample was included in a study of identical twins. Broader study findings: The models systematically underestimated how much out-of-frame TCR alpha was shared in monozygotic twins.

Sequenced sample: cord blood. The sequence was obtained from a newborn girl in good health.

In DNA, the CDR3 is TGTGCCAGCAGACCCGATCGGACTAGCGGGAACTACAATGAGCAGTTCTTC. Protein sequence: CASRPDRTSGNYNEQFF. The rearrangement uses TRBV2 and TRBJ2-1; 12 bases map to TRBD2. Trimming at V came to 6 bases and at J to 3 bases, leaving 9 bases not matched to a gene. In germline, CDR1 is SNHLY, CDR2 FYNNEI. The CDR3 extends over 17 amino acids.